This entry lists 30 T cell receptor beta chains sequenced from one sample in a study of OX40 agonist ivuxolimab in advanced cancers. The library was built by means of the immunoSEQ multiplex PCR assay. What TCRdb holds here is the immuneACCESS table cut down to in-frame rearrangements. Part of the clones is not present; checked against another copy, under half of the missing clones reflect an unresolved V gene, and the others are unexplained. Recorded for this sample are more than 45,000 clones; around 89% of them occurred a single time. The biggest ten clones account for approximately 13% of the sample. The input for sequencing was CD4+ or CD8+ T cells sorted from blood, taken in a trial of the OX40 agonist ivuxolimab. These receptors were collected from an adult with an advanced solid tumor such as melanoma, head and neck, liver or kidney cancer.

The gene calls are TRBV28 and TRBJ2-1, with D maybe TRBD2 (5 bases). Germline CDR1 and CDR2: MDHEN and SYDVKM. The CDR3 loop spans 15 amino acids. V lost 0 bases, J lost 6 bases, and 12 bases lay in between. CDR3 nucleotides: TGTGCCAGCAGTTTATGGAGGGATTTGTCCAATGAGCAGTTCTTC. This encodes CASSLWRDLSNEQFF.

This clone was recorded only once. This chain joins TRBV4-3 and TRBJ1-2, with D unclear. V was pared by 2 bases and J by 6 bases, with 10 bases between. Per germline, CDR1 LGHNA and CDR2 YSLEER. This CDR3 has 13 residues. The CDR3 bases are TGCGCCAGCAGCCAAAGGCGGGCTGATGGCTACACCTTC. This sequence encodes CASSQRRADGYTF.

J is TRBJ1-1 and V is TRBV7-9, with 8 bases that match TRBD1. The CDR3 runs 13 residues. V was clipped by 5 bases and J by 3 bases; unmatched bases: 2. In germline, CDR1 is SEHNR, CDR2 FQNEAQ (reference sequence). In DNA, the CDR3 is TGTGCCAGCAGCACACAGGGGGACACTGAAGCTTTCTTT. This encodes CASSTQGDTEAFF. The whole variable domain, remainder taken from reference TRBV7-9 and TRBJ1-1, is DTGVSQNPRHKITKRGQNVTFRCDPISEHNRLYWYRQTLGQGPEFLTYFQNEAQLEKSRLLSDRFSAERPKGSFSTLEIQRTEQGDSAMYLCASSTQGDTEAFFGQGTRLTVV.

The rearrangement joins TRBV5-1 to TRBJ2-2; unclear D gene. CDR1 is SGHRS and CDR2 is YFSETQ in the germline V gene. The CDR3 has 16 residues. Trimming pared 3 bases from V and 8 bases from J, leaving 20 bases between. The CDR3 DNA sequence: TGCGCCAGCAGCTCGACCGACCTTTACCCGGCAGGGGAGCTGTTTTTT. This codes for CASSSTDLYPAGELFF.

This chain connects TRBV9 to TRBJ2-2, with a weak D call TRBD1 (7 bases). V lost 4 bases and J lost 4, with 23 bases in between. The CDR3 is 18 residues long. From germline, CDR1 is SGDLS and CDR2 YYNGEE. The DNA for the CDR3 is TGTGCCAGCAGCCCACAGGGGAGGCCCACCGGTGGCACCGGGGAGCTGTTTTTT. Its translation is CASSPQGRPTGGTGELFF.

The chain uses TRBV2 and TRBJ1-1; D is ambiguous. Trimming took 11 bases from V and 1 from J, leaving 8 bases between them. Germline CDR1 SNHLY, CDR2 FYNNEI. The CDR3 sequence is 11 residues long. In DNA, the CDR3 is TGTGCCGTACAAGCGAACACTGAAGCTTTCTTT. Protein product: CAVQANTEAFF.

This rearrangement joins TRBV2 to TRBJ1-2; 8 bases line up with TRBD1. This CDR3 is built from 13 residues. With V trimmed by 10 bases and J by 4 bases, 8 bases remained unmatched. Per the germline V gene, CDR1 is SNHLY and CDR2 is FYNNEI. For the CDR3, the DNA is TGTGCCATTGCCCCAGGGGGCGGCTATGGCTACACCTTC. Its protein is CAIAPGGGYGYTF.

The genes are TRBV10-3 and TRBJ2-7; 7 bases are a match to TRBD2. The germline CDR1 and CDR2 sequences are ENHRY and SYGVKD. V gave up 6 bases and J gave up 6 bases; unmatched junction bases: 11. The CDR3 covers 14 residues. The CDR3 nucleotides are TGTGCCATCAGGACCCCAGCGGGAACGGGCGAGCAGTACTTC. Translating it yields CAIRTPAGTGEQYF.

For the CDR3, the DNA is TGTGCCAGCAGCTTAGGCAGGGGTAGCAATCAGCCCCAGCATTTT. Protein product: CASSLGRGSNQPQHF. The chain is built from TRBV7-8 and TRBJ1-5, with TRBD1 as a possible D gene (6 bases). Germline V CDR1 and CDR2: SGHVS, FQNEAQ. The CDR3 consists of 15 residues. V lost 1 base and J lost 0, with 7 bases in between.

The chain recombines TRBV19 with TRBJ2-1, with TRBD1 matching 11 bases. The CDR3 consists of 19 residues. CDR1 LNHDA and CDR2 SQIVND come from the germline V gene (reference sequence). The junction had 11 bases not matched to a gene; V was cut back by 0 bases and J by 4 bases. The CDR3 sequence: CASSIDPPGRDRGYNEQFF. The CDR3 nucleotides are TGTGCCAGTAGTATAGATCCCCCAGGGAGGGACAGGGGGTACAATGAGCAGTTCTTC.

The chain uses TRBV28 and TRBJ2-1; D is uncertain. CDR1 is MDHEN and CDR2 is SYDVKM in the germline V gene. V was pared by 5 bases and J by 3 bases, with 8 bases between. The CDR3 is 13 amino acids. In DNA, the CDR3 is TGTGCCAGCAGTAGTACGGGCTACAATGAGCAGTTCTTC. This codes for CASSSTGYNEQFF.

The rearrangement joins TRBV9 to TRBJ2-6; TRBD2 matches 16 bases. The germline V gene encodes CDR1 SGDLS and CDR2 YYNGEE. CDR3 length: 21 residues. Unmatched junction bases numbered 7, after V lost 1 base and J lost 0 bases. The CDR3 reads CASSVLGLAGGRSSGANVLTF. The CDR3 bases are TGTGCCAGCAGCGTATTGGGACTAGCGGGAGGGCGCTCCTCTGGGGCCAACGTCCTGACTTTC.

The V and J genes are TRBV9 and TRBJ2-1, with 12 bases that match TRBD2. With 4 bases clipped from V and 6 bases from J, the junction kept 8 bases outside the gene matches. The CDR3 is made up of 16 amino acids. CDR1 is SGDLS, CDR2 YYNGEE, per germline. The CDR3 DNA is TGTGCCAGCAGCCCGGTAGCTAGCGGGAGGGCCAATGAGCAGTTCTTC. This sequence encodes CASSPVASGRANEQFF.

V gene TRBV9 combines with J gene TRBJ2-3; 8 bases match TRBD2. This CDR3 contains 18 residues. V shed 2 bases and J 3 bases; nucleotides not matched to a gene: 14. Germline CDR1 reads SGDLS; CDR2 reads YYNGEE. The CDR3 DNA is TGTGCCAGCAGCGTCGTGTTTAAAGCGGGAGATAGGACAGATACGCAGTATTTT. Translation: CASSVVFKAGDRTDTQYF.

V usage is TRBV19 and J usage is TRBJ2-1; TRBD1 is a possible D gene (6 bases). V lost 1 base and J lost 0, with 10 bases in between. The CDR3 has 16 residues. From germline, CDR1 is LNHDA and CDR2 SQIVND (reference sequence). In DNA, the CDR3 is TGTGCCAGTAGTATAGTTACCAGGGGCTCCTACAATGAGCAGTTCTTC. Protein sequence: CASSIVTRGSYNEQFF.

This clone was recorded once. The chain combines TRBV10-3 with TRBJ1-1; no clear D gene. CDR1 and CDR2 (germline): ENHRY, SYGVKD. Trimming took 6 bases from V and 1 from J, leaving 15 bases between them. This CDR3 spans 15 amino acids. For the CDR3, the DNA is TGTGCCATCAGGGAGGATTTCAGTGGGAACACTGAAGCTTTCTTT. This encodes CAIREDFSGNTEAFF.

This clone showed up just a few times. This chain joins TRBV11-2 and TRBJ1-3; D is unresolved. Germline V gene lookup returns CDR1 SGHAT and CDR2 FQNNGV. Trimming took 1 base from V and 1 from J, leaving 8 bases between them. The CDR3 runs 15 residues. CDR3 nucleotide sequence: TGTGCCAGCAGCTTAGTGGTAGAGTCTGGAAACACCATATATTTT. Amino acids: CASSLVVESGNTIYF.

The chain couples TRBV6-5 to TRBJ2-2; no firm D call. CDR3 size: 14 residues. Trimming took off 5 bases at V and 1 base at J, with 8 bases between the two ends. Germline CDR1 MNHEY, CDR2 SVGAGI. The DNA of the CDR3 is TGTGCCAGCAGTAAGACTCAGAACACCGGGGAGCTGTTTTTT. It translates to CASSKTQNTGELFF.

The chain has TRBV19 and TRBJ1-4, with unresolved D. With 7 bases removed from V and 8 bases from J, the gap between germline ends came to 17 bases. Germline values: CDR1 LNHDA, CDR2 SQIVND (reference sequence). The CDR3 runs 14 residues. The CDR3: CASTTLHGPEKLFF. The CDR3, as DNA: TGTGCCAGTACTACATTACACGGACCCGAAAAACTGTTTTTT. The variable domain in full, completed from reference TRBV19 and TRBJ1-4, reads DGGITQSPKYLFRKEGQNVTLSCEQNLNHDAMYWYRQDPGQGLRLIYYSQIVNDFQKGDIAEGYSVSREKKESFPLTVTSAQKNPTAFYLCASTTLHGPEKLFFGSGTQLSVL.

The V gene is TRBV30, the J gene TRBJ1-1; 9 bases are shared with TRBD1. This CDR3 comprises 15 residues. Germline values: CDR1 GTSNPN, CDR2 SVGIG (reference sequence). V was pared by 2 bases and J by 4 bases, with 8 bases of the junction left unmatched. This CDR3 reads CAWSNPGQGSTEAFF. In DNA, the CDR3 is TGTGCCTGGAGTAATCCGGGACAGGGTAGCACTGAAGCTTTCTTT.

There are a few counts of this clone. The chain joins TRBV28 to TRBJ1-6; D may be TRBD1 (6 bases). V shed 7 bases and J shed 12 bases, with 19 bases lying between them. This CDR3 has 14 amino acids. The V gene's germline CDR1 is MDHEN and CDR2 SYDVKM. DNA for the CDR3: TGTGCCAGCACCGGGGGCAACTTAAGGGGACCCCTCCACTTT. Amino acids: CASTGGNLRGPLHF.

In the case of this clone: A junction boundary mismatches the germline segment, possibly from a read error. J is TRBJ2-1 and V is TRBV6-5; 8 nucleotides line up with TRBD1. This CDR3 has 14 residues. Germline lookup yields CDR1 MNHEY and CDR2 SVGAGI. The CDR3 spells CASSYSITGTGRIF. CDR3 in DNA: TGTGCCAGCAGTTACTCGATTACCGGGACAGGTCGTATCTTC.

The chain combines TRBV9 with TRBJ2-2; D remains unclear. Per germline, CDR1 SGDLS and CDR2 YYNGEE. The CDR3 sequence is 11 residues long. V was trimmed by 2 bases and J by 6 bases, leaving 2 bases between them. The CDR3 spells CASSVSGELFF. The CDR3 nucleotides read TGTGCCAGCAGCGTCTCCGGGGAGCTGTTTTTT.

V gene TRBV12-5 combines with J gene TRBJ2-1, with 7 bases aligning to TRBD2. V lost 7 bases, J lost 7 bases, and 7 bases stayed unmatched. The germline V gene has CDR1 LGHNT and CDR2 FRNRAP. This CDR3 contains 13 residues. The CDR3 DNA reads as TGTGCTAGTGCCCCGGCTAGCGGAAATGAGCAGTTCTTC. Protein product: CASAPASGNEQFF. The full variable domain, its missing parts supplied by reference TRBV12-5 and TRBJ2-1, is DARVTQTPRHKVTEMGQEVTMRCQPILGHNTVFWYRQTMMQGLELLAYFRNRAPLDDSGMPKDRFSAEMPDATLATLKIQPSEPRDSAVYFCASAPASGNEQFFGPGTRLTVL.

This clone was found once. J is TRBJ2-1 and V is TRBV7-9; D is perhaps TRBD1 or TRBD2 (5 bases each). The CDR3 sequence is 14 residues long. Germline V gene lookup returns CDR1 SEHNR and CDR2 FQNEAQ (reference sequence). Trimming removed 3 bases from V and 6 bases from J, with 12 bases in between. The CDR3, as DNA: TGTGCCAGCAGCTTGGCCGGGACCGGCAATGAGCAGTTCTTC. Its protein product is CASSLAGTGNEQFF.

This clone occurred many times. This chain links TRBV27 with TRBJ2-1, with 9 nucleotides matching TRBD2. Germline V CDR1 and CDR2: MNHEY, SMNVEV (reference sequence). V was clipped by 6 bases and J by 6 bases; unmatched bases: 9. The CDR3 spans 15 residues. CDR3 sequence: CASSPGAGGGNEQFF. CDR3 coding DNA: TGTGCCAGCAGCCCCGGGGCGGGAGGGGGCAATGAGCAGTTCTTC.

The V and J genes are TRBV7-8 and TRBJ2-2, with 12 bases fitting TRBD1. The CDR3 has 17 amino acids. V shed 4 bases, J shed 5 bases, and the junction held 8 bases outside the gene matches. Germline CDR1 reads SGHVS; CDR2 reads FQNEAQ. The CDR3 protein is CASSYQPGQGATGELFF. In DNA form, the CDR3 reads TGTGCCAGCAGCTACCAACCGGGACAGGGGGCAACCGGGGAGCTGTTTTTT.

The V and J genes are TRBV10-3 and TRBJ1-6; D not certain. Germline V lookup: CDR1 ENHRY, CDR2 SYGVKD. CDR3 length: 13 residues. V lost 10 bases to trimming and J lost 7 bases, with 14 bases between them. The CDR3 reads CATQDAQNSPLHF. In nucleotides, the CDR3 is TGTGCCACCCAGGATGCCCAGAATTCACCCCTCCACTTT.

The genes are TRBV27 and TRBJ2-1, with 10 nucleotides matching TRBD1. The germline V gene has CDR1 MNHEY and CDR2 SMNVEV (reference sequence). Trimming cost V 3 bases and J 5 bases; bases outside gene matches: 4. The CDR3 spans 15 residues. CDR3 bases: TGTGCCAGCAGTTTCGACAGGGGGCGACACAATGAGCAGTTCTTC. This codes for CASSFDRGRHNEQFF.

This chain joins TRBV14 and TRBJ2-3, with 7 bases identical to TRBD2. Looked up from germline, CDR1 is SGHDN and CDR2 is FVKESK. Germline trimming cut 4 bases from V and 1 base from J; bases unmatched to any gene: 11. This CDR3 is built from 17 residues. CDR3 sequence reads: CASSPASGLAGTDTQYF. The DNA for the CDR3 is TGTGCCAGCAGCCCCGCCTCCGGGCTAGCGGGCACAGATACGCAGTATTTT. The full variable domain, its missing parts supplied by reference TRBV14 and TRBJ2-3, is EAGVTQFPSHSVIEKGQTVTLRCDPISGHDNLYWYRRVMGKEIKFLLHFVKESKQDESGMPNNRFLAERTGGTYSTLKVQPAELEDSGVYFCASSPASGLAGTDTQYFGPGTRLTVL.